This T cell receptor (beta chain) was captured by sequencing in a study of shared clonotypes between healthy human individuals. Overall study findings and caveats: Sampling involved blood alone; tissue repertoires likely differ. Compared with clonotypes that all four donors shared, non-shared clonotypes had lower generation probabilities.

Every donor was a Caucasian adult from Nashville, Tennessee. The CDR3 has 16 amino acids. CDR1 is LNHNV, CDR2 YYDKDF, per germline (reference sequence). Trimming took 3 bases from V and 0 from J; bases not matched to a gene: 6. Concerning this clone: The antigen remains unidentified.

A deep-level run was used for the assay. Measured with immunoSEQ multiplex PCR; TCRdb has only the in-frame clones, and not every one. The sample lists fewer than 3 million clones, around 92% seen once, with more than 0.35% in the top ten. Specimen: naive CD4+ T cells from PBMCs. Regarding subset: CD45RA+ positively selected. This TCR derives from a man between 18 and 35 years old in good health. Some clones in this sample may be carry-over from other donors' samples. The chain combines TRBV15 with TRBJ2-7, with 9 bases identical to TRBD1. The CDR3 sequence: CATSSGTGSLSYEQYF. In nucleotides, the CDR3 is TGTGCCACCAGCAGTGGGACAGGGTCCCTCTCCTACGAGCAGTACTTC.